This T cell receptor beta chain was identified during a study of cytomegalovirus exposure and HLA in healthy donors. Study background: For the roughly 370 genotyped donors, 81% fell within the Caucasian-associated ancestry cluster. General study points: Later findings reportedly placed an Asian-associated ancestry cluster below the approximately 670-donor mean for N-insertions. Donors were assumed by presence/absence analyses to have roughly uniform sequencing depth. Reported findings show TCR beta sequences accurately forecast HLA-A and HLA-B alleles in most subjects.

In the case of this clone: Its antigen remains unidentified.

From germline, CDR1 is MGHRA and CDR2 YSYEKL. The CDR3 has 15 amino acids. V shed 5 bases, J shed 3 bases, and the junction held 5 bases outside the gene matches. It was with 60 Vbeta and 13 Jbeta primers that the PCR ran. Some clones are missing from TCRdb's copy, which holds only in-frame ones; the method was immunoSEQ multiplex PCR. Among about 160,000 clones listed, roughly three quarters were seen once. The V and J genes are TRBV4-1 and TRBJ1-2; the match to TRBD1 covers 11 bases. The specimen sequenced was PBMCs. The receptor was isolated from a man aged 35-49 years in good health and CMV-seropositive. Here the CDR3 DNA reads TGCGCCAGCAGCTTCCGGACAGGGGGCGACTATGGCTACACCTTC. This gives the protein CASSFRTGGDYGYTF.